These T cell receptor beta chains were read from a single sample in a study of blood T cell repertoires in COVID-19. The data were produced by immunoSEQ multiplex PCR, yet TCRdb's version contains in-frame clones alone and is incomplete. The sample consists of around 310,000 clones, under 90% of them appearing once. Sequencing was performed on PBMCs or T cells enriched from blood (not recorded which). The receptors originated from a woman aged 25 to 39 who had recovered from COVID-19. Both conserved end residues are part of each CDR3. A D gene is named only where the DNA matches it firmly.

>TRBV5-6|.|TRBJ2-5
CASSYRETQYF
TGTGCCAGCAGCTACCGGGAGACCCAGTACTTC
>TRBV27|TRBD1|TRBJ1-2
CASSRAGTGGGGYTF
TGTGCCAGCAGTAGGGCCGGGACAGGGGGCGGAGGCTACACCTTC
>TRBV3-1/TRBV3-2|.|TRBJ1-2
CASSQARTANYGYTF
TGTGCCAGCAGCCAAGCTCGGACAGCTAACTATGGCTACACCTTC
>TRBV6-5|TRBD2|TRBJ2-3
CASRTSGRTDTQYF
TGTGCCAGCAGGACTAGCGGGAGAACAGATACGCAGTATTTT
>TRBV7-2|.|TRBJ2-3
CASTHLGGTDTQYF
TGTGCCAGCACCCATCTCGGTGGCACAGATACGCAGTATTTT
>TRBV7-7|TRBD1|TRBJ2-7
CASSLRGQGITYEQYF
TGTGCTAGCAGCTTACGGGGACAGGGAATTACCTACGAGCAGTACTTC
>TRBV7-8|.|TRBJ2-7
CASSLEASLHEQYF
TGTGCCAGCAGCTTAGAGGCTAGCTTGCACGAGCAGTACTTC
>TRBV18|.|TRBJ1-1
CASSPFQRGLDTEAFF
TGTGCCAGCTCACCATTCCAAAGAGGGCTTGACACTGAAGCTTTCTTT
>TRBV12-3/TRBV12-4|TRBD1|TRBJ1-2
CASSSEGARGYTF
TGTGCCAGCAGTTCGGAGGGGGCGCGAGGCTACACCTTC
>TRBV15|TRBD2|TRBJ2-7
CATRLAGAPYEQYF
TGTGCCACACGACTAGCGGGAGCCCCCTACGAGCAGTACTTC
>TRBV2|TRBD1|TRBJ1-6
CASRSDRGGNSPLHF
TGTGCCAGCAGATCGGACAGGGGAGGGAATTCACCCCTCCACTTT
>TRBV10-3|.|TRBJ1-3
CAIRTVSSGNTIYF
TGTGCCATCAGGACAGTCAGCTCTGGAAACACCATATATTTT
>TRBV21-1|.|TRBJ1-5
CASSKRTGDCQPQHF
TGTGCCAGCAGCAAACGGACAGGGGATTGTCAGCCCCAGCATTTT
>TRBV4-2|.|TRBJ2-1
CASSQVSNPGLPHYNEQFF
TGTGCCAGCAGCCAAGTAAGTAATCCGGGACTCCCACACTACAATGAGCAGTTCTTC
>TRBV11-2|.|TRBJ1-6
CASRFVGSNSPLHF
TGTGCCAGCAGGTTCGTCGGGAGTAATTCACCCCTCCACTTT
>TRBV19|.|TRBJ1-4
CASSPTGSEEKLFF
TGTGCCAGTAGTCCAACAGGGTCGGAGGAAAAACTGTTTTTT